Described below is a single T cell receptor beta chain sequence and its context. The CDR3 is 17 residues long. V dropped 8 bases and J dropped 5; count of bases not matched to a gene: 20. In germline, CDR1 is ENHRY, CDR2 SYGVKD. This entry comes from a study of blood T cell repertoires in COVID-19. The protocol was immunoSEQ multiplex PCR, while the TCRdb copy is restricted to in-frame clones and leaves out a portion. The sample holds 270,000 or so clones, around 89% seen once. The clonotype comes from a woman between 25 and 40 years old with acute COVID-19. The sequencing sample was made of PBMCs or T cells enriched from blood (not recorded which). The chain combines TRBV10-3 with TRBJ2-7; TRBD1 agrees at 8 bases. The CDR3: CAIGVNPATTGEDEQYF. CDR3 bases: TGTGCCATCGGTGTGAACCCCGCCACGACAGGGGAGGACGAGCAGTACTTC.